The 22 T cell receptor beta chains listed next were all sequenced from one sample in a study of blood T cell repertoires in COVID-19. Generated by immunoSEQ multiplex PCR, the TCRdb table keeps only in-frame clones and is missing some. The sample has some 310,000 clones; around nine tenths are singletons. The sample was peripheral blood. These receptors all stem from a man aged 45-65 years with active or convalescent COVID-19.

The chain joins TRBV4-2 to TRBJ2-7, with 9 bases matching TRBD1. The CDR3 has 17 residues. Germline trimming cut 2 bases from V and 1 base from J; bases unmatched to any gene: 9. Germline V gene lookup returns CDR1 LGHNA and CDR2 YNFKEQ. CDR3: CASSQQSTGGASYEQYF. CDR3 nucleotides: TGTGCCAGCAGCCAACAATCTACAGGGGGCGCATCCTACGAGCAGTACTTC.

The J gene is TRBJ2-2, the V gene TRBV7-3; D remains unclear. Between the trimmed V and J ends, which lost 0 bases and 0 bases, there was a span of 2 bases. The CDR3 consists of 14 residues. The germline V gene encodes CDR1 SGHTA and CDR2 FQGTGA. CDR3 in amino acids: CASSLTTNTGELFF. The CDR3 coding sequence is TGTGCCAGCAGCTTAACCACGAACACCGGGGAGCTGTTTTTT.

This clone was observed a single time. The rearrangement links TRBV12-2 to TRBJ2-5; TRBD1, the table's D call, was not compared with the DNA. TRBV12-2 corresponds to a pseudogene. CDR3 length equals 14 residues. The CDR3 loop reads CASRDKTGEETQYF. The CDR3 DNA is TGTGCAAGTCGCGATAAGACAGGCGAAGAGACCCAGTACTTC.

V is TRBV28 and J is TRBJ2-1, with a possible D match to TRBD2 (7 bases). The germline gives CDR1 MDHEN, CDR2 SYDVKM. The length of the CDR3 is 13 residues. V shed 2 bases and J shed 8 bases, with 10 bases lying between them. The CDR3 coding sequence is TGTGCCAGCAGTTTAGCGGGGGCCTATGAGCAGTTCTTC. It is translated as CASSLAGAYEQFF.

This chain uses TRBV9 with TRBJ2-1; D not certain. The germline V gene has CDR1 SGDLS and CDR2 YYNGEE. The CDR3 length is 16 residues. The V end lost 3 bases, the J end lost 3 bases, and 16 bases lay between the germline ends. Here the CDR3 DNA reads TGTGCCAGCAGCGGGGCCGACCAGGCCTACTACAATGAGCAGTTCTTC. Amino acids: CASSGADQAYYNEQFF.

The rearrangement links TRBV12-2 to TRBJ1-2; the table's D call, TRBD1, was not checked against the DNA. TRBV12-2 has pseudogene status. This CDR3 comprises 13 residues. The CDR3 DNA follows: TGTGCAAGTCGCCCATTTTGTAACTATGGCTACACCTTC. This sequence encodes CASRPFCNYGYTF.

V is TRBV11-2 and J is TRBJ2-1; no reliable D call. In germline, CDR1 is SGHAT, CDR2 FQNNGV. Trimming cost V 5 bases and J 4 bases, with 12 bases left between them. The CDR3 runs 14 residues. Here the CDR3 reads CASSPDGVYNEQFF. Written as DNA, the CDR3 is TGTGCCAGCAGCCCCGACGGAGTATACAATGAGCAGTTCTTC.

V gene TRBV7-8 combines with J gene TRBJ1-4; perhaps TRBD1 as D (6 bases). CDR1 is SGHVS and CDR2 is FQNEAQ in the germline V gene. Trimming removed 5 bases from V and 8 bases from J, with 18 bases in between. There are 15 residues in the CDR3. Written as DNA, the CDR3 is TGTGCCAGCAGCCGCTGGACAGAAACCGCGGAAAAACTGTTTTTT. Its protein is CASSRWTETAEKLFF.

The CDR3 nucleotides are TGTGCCAGCAGCACAGGACAGAACCAAGAGACCCAGTACTTC. It codes for CASSTGQNQETQYF. This chain joins TRBV7-2 and TRBJ2-5, with a tentative D call TRBD1 (6 bases). Looked up from germline, CDR1 is SGHTA and CDR2 is FQGNSA. This CDR3 spans 14 amino acids. V lost 5 bases to trimming and J lost 0 bases, with 10 bases between them.

The chain couples TRBV9 to TRBJ1-1; 10 bases fit TRBD1. Germline V lookup: CDR1 SGDLS, CDR2 YYNGEE. CDR3 length: 16 amino acids. The junction had 4 bases not matched to a gene; V was cut back by 1 base and J by 1 base. The CDR3 DNA reads TGTGCCAGCAGCGTACGGGGGACAGGGGAGAACACTGAAGCTTTCTTT. This codes for CASSVRGTGENTEAFF.

This clone has a handful of counts. The chain is built from TRBV2 and TRBJ1-4; D is uncertain. The CDR3 contains 14 residues. In germline, CDR1 is SNHLY, CDR2 FYNNEI. Trimming removed 5 bases from V and 5 bases from J, with 12 bases in between. DNA of the CDR3: TGTGCCAGCAGTAAAACAGCTAACAATGAAAAACTGTTTTTT. Its protein product is CASSKTANNEKLFF.

The rearrangement links TRBV19 to TRBJ1-5; D gene unclear. The CDR3 is made up of 13 amino acids. CDR1 and CDR2 (germline): LNHDA, SQIVND (reference sequence). Trimming pared 5 bases from V and 4 bases from J, leaving 9 bases between. This CDR3 is CASSVAPNQPQHF. CDR3 nucleotides: TGTGCCAGTAGTGTGGCCCCAAATCAGCCCCAGCATTTT.

The V call is TRBV18, the J call TRBJ2-7; 9 bases are a match to TRBD1. This CDR3 comprises 14 residues. V lost 3 bases to trimming and J lost 5 bases; unmatched junction nucleotides: 5. Looked up from germline, CDR1 is KGHSH and CDR2 is LQKENI. In nucleotides, the CDR3 is TGTGCCAGCTCACCTCAGGACAGGGGCCACGAGCAGTACTTC. Translating it yields CASSPQDRGHEQYF.

The V gene is TRBV5-6, the J gene TRBJ1-4; 7 bases agree with TRBD1. The CDR3 covers 16 residues. Trimming cost V 4 bases and J 7 bases; bases outside gene matches: 13. Germline V lookup: CDR1 SGHDT, CDR2 YYEEEE. The CDR3 region has the DNA TGTGCCAGCAGCCTCTCCAACAGGGGCCAGGGTGAAAAACTGTTTTTT. Encoded protein: CASSLSNRGQGEKLFF.

The chain uses TRBV11-2 and TRBJ1-3; 8 bases agree with TRBD1. This CDR3 is 15 amino acids long. The junction had 4 bases not matched to a gene; V was cut back by 2 bases and J by 4 bases. Germline V gives CDR1 SGHAT, CDR2 FQNNGV. The CDR3 spells CASSLIGDRGNTIYF. CDR3 coding DNA: TGTGCCAGCAGCTTAATAGGGGACAGGGGAAACACCATATATTTT.

This clone came up once. This sequence joins TRBV27 and TRBJ2-5; possibly TRBD1 for D (5 bases). This CDR3 comprises 17 residues. Deletions cut 2 bases from V and 0 bases from J, with 16 bases between. The germline V gene has CDR1 MNHEY and CDR2 SMNVEV (reference sequence). The CDR3 bases are TGTGCCAGCAGTTTAAGACAGATCGACCCCAACCAAGAGACCCAGTACTTC. Amino acids: CASSLRQIDPNQETQYF.

The table lists this clone with a count of one. The rearrangement uses TRBV4-1 and TRBJ2-1; 10 nucleotides agree with TRBD2. V shed 3 bases, J shed 8 bases, and the junction held 7 bases outside the gene matches. From germline, CDR1 is MGHRA and CDR2 YSYEKL. CDR3 length: 15 amino acids. The CDR3: CASSHLSGGRDEQFF. The DNA for the CDR3 is TGCGCCAGCAGCCATCTTAGCGGGGGGCGGGATGAGCAGTTCTTC.

The rearrangement joins TRBV3-1 (or the pseudogene TRBV3-2) to TRBJ2-5; D is possibly TRBD1 (5 bases). The CDR3 extends over 14 amino acids. The V end lost 4 bases, the J end lost 1 base, and 10 bases lay between the germline ends. CDR1 LGHDT and CDR2 YNNKEL come from the germline V gene (reference sequence). For the CDR3, the DNA is TGTGCCAGCAGCCCCAGGGTACCCCAAGAGACCCAGTACTTC. Translated: CASSPRVPQETQYF.

The chain has TRBV9 and TRBJ1-5; D is unclear. The CDR3 loop spans 16 amino acids. Germline-derived CDR1 and CDR2 are SGDLS and YYNGEE. V lost 0 bases and J 0 bases, leaving 10 bases between the germline ends. The CDR3 reads CASSVVGEYSNQPQHF. CDR3 DNA: TGTGCCAGCAGCGTAGTTGGGGAGTATAGCAATCAGCCCCAGCATTTT.

The chain has TRBV5-5 and TRBJ2-5; D gene unclear. The CDR3 loop spans 14 amino acids. Trimming shortened V by 3 bases and J by 2 bases, and 11 bases separated the two germline ends. Germline values: CDR1 SGHKS, CDR2 YYEKEE (reference sequence). Here the CDR3 reads CASSSYRLQETQYF. The DNA for the CDR3 is TGTGCCAGCAGCTCCTACAGATTACAAGAGACCCAGTACTTC.

The rearrangement joins TRBV7-9 to TRBJ2-1, with TRBD1 matching 7 bases. Germline-derived CDR1 and CDR2 are SEHNR and FQNEAQ (reference sequence). The CDR3 length is 15 residues. V gave up 2 bases and J gave up 9 bases; unmatched junction bases: 10. Here the CDR3 reads CASSLMTGSFSEQFF. In DNA form, the CDR3 reads TGTGCCAGCAGCTTAATGACAGGGTCATTTAGTGAGCAGTTCTTC.

The chain uses TRBV28 and TRBJ1-2, with 7 bases fitting TRBD1. The V gene end was trimmed by 3 bases and the J gene end by 5 bases; junction bases not matched to a gene: 6. This CDR3 spans 14 amino acids. Germline CDR1 is MDHEN and CDR2 is SYDVKM. This CDR3 is CASSFNRGGYGYTF. DNA for the CDR3: TGTGCCAGCAGTTTCAACAGGGGCGGATATGGCTACACCTTC.